These 8 T cell receptor beta chains originate from one sample sequenced in a study of T-cell memory formation after mild COVID-19. From the 5' RACE reads, TCRdb called clonotypes with MiXCR, one entry per CDR3 protein. This table has about 310,000 distinct CDR3 sequences, less than 20% appearing once. The sample was PBMCs or a T cell subset sorted from them (not recorded which). The source is a man between 18 and 35 years old who had mild COVID-19 (a few samples of this study predate the infection). Cell type and time point are not known.

The CDR3: CATSRGAADTQYF. Here the CDR3 DNA reads TGTGCCACCAGTAGAGGGGCGGCGGATACGCAGTATTTT. This rearrangement joins TRBV24-1 to TRBJ2-3; D tentatively reads TRBD1 or TRBD2 (5 bases each). Germline CDR1 and CDR2: KGHDR and SFDVKD. CDR3 length: 13 amino acids. V lost 6 bases and J lost 6, with 12 bases in between.

This clonotype has ten or more counts. The rearrangement uses TRBV2 and TRBJ2-5; D is possibly TRBD2 (6 bases). Trimming shortened V by 3 bases and J by 5 bases, and 7 bases separated the two germline ends. Germline assignment: CDR1 SNHLY and CDR2 FYNNEI. The CDR3 is made up of 12 amino acids. Here the CDR3 DNA reads TGTGCCAGCAGTGATCTAGCGGAGACCCAGTACTTC. Translating gives CASSDLAETQYF. Full variable domain (remainder filled in from reference TRBV2 and TRBJ2-5): EPEVTQTPSHQVTQMGQEVILRCVPISNHLYFYWYRQILGQKVEFLVSFYNNEISEKSEIFDDQFSVERPDGSNFTLKIRSTKLEDSAMYFCASSDLAETQYFGPGTRLLVL.

The chain is built from TRBV27 and TRBJ2-5, with a possible D match to TRBD2 (6 bases). The CDR3 totals 17 residues. The V gene's germline CDR1 is MNHEY and CDR2 SMNVEV (reference sequence). V was clipped by 2 bases and J by 0 bases, with 16 bases between them. The CDR3 region has the DNA TGTGCCAGCAGTTTAGGGCTAGGGACTCCCGACCAAGAGACCCAGTACTTC. This translates into CASSLGLGTPDQETQYF.

CDR3 bases: TGTGCCATAAGGGGTAACGGGGAGCTGTTTTTT. It specifies CAIRGNGELFF. The chain couples TRBV10-3 to TRBJ2-2; D might be TRBD1 (5 bases). CDR3 length: 11 amino acids. Germline CDR1 is ENHRY and CDR2 is SYGVKD. V was cut by 9 bases and J by 7 bases, with 9 bases left in between.

The sample holds a few counts of this clonotype. The chain combines TRBV6-1 with TRBJ2-5, with D hard to call. The CDR3 spans 16 residues. Germline V gene data show CDR1 as MNHNS and CDR2 as SASEGT. V lost 7 bases, J lost 1 base, and 19 bases lay in between. The CDR3 DNA follows: TGTGCCAGCATCCCCGTTTGGGTTGGGGTCCAAGAGACCCAGTACTTC. Protein: CASIPVWVGVQETQYF.

This clonotype was seen a single time. The J gene is TRBJ2-1, the V gene TRBV5-1; D not resolved. Trimming stripped 0 bases from V and 8 bases from J, with 12 bases between. Germline CDR1 reads SGHRS; CDR2 reads YFSETQ. The CDR3 has 14 residues. The CDR3 sequence is CASSLAPASHEQFF. For the CDR3, the DNA is TGCGCCAGCAGCTTGGCGCCGGCGAGCCATGAGCAGTTCTTC. Full variable domain (rest looked up from reference TRBV5-1 and TRBJ2-1): KAGVTQTPRYLIKTRGQQVTLSCSPISGHRSVSWYQQTPGQGLQFLFEYFSETQRNKGNFPGRFSGRQFSNSRSEMNVSTLELGDSALYLCASSLAPASHEQFFGPGTRLTVL.

The chain recombines TRBV7-8 with TRBJ2-5; TRBD2 agrees at 9 bases. The CDR3 sequence is 16 residues long. Germline V lookup: CDR1 SGHVS, CDR2 FQNEAQ. With 5 bases clipped from V and 5 bases from J, the junction kept 12 bases outside the gene matches. Here the CDR3 reads CASSGEAGGPRETQYF. DNA of the CDR3: TGTGCCAGCAGCGGGGAGGCGGGGGGGCCGAGGGAGACCCAGTACTTC.

The V gene is TRBV6-1, the J gene TRBJ2-1, with D unresolved. Trimming removed 1 base at V and 8 bases at J, with 9 bases between. The CDR3 totals 13 residues. CDR1 MNHNS and CDR2 SASEGT come from the germline V gene. The CDR3 protein is CASSEGAVDEQFF. The CDR3 nucleotides are TGTGCCAGCAGTGAAGGGGCAGTCGATGAGCAGTTCTTC.